This T cell receptor beta chain was sequenced for a study of T cells after yellow fever vaccination. Findings of the study overall: The study found a weaker secondary response that peaked faster, day 5 versus 15.

As TCR cDNA was made by 5'RACE template switching, a universal primer site and UMIs were added. Each CDR3 protein gets one entry after TCRdb re-called the 5' RACE reads with MiXCR. In the table there are around 600,000 distinct CDR3 sequences, 10% to 15% of which are singletons. This clonotype was recorded many times. The antigen is undetermined. The sequence was collected from a man between 25 and 39 years old who received the YFV17D yellow fever vaccine. This specimen consisted of PBMCs, obtained on the day of the yellow fever booster vaccination.

The CDR3, as DNA: TGTGCCAGCAGCCTGCAGGGGGCTTCGGAAAAAGCTTTCTTT. As protein: CASSLQGASEKAFF. This rearrangement joins TRBV12-3 or TRBV12-4 to TRBJ1-1, with 8 positions matching TRBD1. This CDR3 has 14 residues. V lost 6 bases and J lost 9; bases outside the gene matches: 12.